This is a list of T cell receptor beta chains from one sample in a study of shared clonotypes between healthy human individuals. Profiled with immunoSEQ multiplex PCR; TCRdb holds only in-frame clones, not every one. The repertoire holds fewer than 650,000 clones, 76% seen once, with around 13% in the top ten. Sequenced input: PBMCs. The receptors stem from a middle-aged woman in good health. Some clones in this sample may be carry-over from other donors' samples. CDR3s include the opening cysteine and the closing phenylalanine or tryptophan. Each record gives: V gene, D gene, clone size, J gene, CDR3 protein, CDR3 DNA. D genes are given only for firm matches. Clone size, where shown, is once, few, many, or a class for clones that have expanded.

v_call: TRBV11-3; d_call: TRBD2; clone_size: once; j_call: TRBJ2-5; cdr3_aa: CASSFGTTNQETQYF; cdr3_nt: TGTGCCAGCAGCTTTGGGACTACCAACCAAGAGACCCAGTACTTC
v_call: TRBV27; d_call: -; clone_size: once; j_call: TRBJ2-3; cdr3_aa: CASSFERQDTQYF; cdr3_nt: TGTGCCAGCAGTTTCGAGCGGCAGGATACGCAGTATTTT
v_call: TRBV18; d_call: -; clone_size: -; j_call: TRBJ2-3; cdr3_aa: CASSPTDPDTQYF; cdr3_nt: TGTGCCAGCTCCCCTACAGACCCAGATACGCAGTATTTT
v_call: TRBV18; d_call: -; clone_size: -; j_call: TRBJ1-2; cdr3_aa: CASSPGTGETF; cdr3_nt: TGTGCCAGCTCACCCGGGACGGGAGAGACCTTC
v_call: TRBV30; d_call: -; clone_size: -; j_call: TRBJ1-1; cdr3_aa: CAWNPGVGTEAFF; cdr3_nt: TGTGCCTGGAACCCCGGGGTAGGGACTGAAGCTTTCTTT
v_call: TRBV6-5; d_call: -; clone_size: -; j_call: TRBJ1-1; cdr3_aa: CASSYRGPNTEAFF; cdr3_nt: TGTGCCAGCAGTTATCGGGGACCGAACACTGAAGCTTTCTTT
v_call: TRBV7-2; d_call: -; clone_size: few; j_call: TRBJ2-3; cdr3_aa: CASTLGVGADTQYF; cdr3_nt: TGTGCCAGCACCTTGGGCGTGGGAGCAGATACGCAGTATTTT
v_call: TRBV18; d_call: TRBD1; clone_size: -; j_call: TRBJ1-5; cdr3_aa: CASSRDRGNQPQHF; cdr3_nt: TGTGCCAGCTCCCGGGACAGGGGCAATCAGCCCCAGCATTTT
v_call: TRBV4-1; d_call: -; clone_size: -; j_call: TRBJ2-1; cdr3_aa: CASSQTSPWYEQFF; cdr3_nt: TGCGCCAGCAGCCAAACTAGCCCTTGGTATGAGCAGTTCTTC
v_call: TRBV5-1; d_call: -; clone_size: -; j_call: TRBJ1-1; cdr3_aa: CASSYSGRGNTEAFF; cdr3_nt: TGCGCCAGCAGCTATTCGGGTCGCGGGAACACTGAAGCTTTCTTT
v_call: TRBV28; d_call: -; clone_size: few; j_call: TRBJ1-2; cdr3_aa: CASSLYQGPSF; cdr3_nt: TGTGCCAGCAGTTTATATCAGGGCCCCTCCTTC
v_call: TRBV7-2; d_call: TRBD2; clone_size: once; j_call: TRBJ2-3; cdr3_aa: CASSSGTSGTGSF; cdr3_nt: TGTGCCAGCAGCTCCGGGACTAGCGGGACGGGGTCTTTT
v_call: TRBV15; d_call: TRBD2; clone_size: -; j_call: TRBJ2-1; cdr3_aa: CATSRDQLAGGPYGNEQFF; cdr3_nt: TGTGCCACCAGCAGAGATCAGCTAGCGGGAGGGCCGTACGGGAATGAGCAGTTCTTC
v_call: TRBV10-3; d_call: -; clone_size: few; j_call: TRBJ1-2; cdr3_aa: CAISEVGVGSYGYTF; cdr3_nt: TGTGCCATCAGTGAGGTGGGGGTAGGTAGCTATGGCTACACCTTC
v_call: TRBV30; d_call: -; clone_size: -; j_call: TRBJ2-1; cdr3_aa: CAWRAVQRVLYNEQFF; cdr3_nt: TGTGCCTGGAGAGCTGTACAGCGGGTGTTGTACAATGAGCAGTTCTTC
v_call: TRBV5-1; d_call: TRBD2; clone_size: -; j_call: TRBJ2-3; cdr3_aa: CASSKGLATTDTQYF; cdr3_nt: TGCGCCAGCAGCAAGGGACTAGCGACCACAGATACGCAGTATTTT
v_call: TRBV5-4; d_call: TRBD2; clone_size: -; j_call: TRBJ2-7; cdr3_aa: CASSTLAGGLHEQYF; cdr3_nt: TGTGCCAGCAGCACCCTAGCGGGAGGACTCCACGAGCAGTACTTC